This passage covers 20 T cell receptor beta chains from one sample sequenced in a study of T-cell reconstitution after alpha-beta-depleted transplantation in children. TCRbeta library construction was performed incorporating unique molecular identifiers. Via MiXCR, TCRdb re-called the PCR reads, giving one row per CDR3 protein. The sample lists over 150,000 distinct CDR3 sequences, 6.6% occurring once. Specimen: PBMCs, collected before TCRalphabeta/CD19-depleted stem cell transplant. These receptors originate from a boy aged 2 to 10 with acute lymphoblastic leukemia, due to receive a stem cell transplant.

This clonotype has more than one count but fewer than ten. The rearrangement links TRBV20-1 to TRBJ2-1, with TRBD2 matching 9 bases. The CDR3 is 16 amino acids. CDR1 and CDR2 from the germline V gene are DFQATT and SNEGSKA (reference sequence). The V and J ends lost 6 bases and 6 bases, in that order; junction bases with no gene match: 15. Here the CDR3 reads CSADKGRLAESNEQFF. CDR3 nucleotides: TGCAGTGCAGACAAAGGCAGACTAGCGGAAAGCAATGAGCAGTTCTTC.

The chain joins TRBV12-3 or TRBV12-4 to TRBJ2-1; 10 nucleotides agree with TRBD2. V shed 4 bases, J shed 6 bases, and the junction held 6 bases outside the gene matches. The CDR3 runs to 15 residues. CDR3 bases: TGTGCCAGCAGTTCAAGGGCTAGCGGGGGCAATGAGCAGTTCTTC. Translation: CASSSRASGGNEQFF.

The CDR3 sequence: CAWSARTGYNEQYF. The CDR3 coding sequence is TGTGCCTGGAGTGCCCGGACAGGATATAACGAGCAGTACTTC. V is TRBV30 and J is TRBJ2-7; TRBD1 matches 7 bases. The CDR3 has 14 residues. Germline CDR1 is GTSNPN and CDR2 is SVGIG (reference sequence). V lost 1 base to trimming and J lost 5 bases; unmatched junction nucleotides: 8.

This clonotype was seen repeatedly, ten times or more. The V and J genes are TRBV7-2 and TRBJ2-2; D possibly corresponds to TRBD2 (5 bases). This CDR3 is 15 amino acids long. CDR1 is SGHTA and CDR2 is FQGNSA in the germline V gene. V lost 2 bases, J lost 1 base, and 8 bases lay in between. DNA for the CDR3: TGTGCCAGCAGCTTACAACGGGGGAACACCGGGGAGCTGTTTTTT. Encoded protein: CASSLQRGNTGELFF.

In its sample, this clonotype was seen many times. The gene calls are TRBV4-1 and TRBJ2-7; 7 positions match TRBD1. The CDR3 has 15 residues. The V gene end was trimmed by 4 bases and the J gene end by 0 bases; junction bases not matched to a gene: 6. Per germline, CDR1 MGHRA and CDR2 YSYEKL. The CDR3 sequence is CASSLRDRSSYEQYF. The CDR3, as DNA: TGCGCCAGCAGCCTCCGGGACAGAAGCTCCTACGAGCAGTACTTC.

This clonotype was observed many times. The chain combines TRBV7-8 with TRBJ2-5, with TRBD1 as a possible D gene (5 bases). Looked up from germline, CDR1 is SGHVS and CDR2 is FQNEAQ. CDR3 length equals 12 residues. V was trimmed by 4 bases and J by 4 bases, leaving 7 bases between them. CDR3 in amino acids: CASSSGIETQYF. In nucleotides, the CDR3 is TGTGCCAGCAGCTCAGGGATAGAGACCCAGTACTTC. The full variable domain, with the rest looked up from reference TRBV7-8 and TRBJ2-5, is GAGVSQSPRYKVAKRGQDVALRCDPISGHVSLFWYQQALGQGPEFLTYFQNEAQLDKSGLPSDRFFAERPEGSVSTLKIQRTQQEDSAVYLCASSSGIETQYFGPGTRLLVL.

This clonotype was picked up many times. The chain joins TRBV2 to TRBJ2-2; D possibly corresponds to TRBD2 (5 bases). Germline values: CDR1 SNHLY, CDR2 FYNNEI. CDR3 length equals 12 residues. Trimming removed 7 bases from V and 5 bases from J, with 8 bases in between. CDR3 coding DNA: TGTGCCAGCAACTGGGAGACCGGGGAGCTGTTTTTT. Its translation is CASNWETGELFF.

The V call is TRBV14, the J call TRBJ1-1; a weak D match, TRBD1 (6 bases). The CDR3 loop spans 14 amino acids. Germline-derived CDR1 and CDR2 are SGHDN and FVKESK. Trimming cost V 0 bases and J 4 bases, with 9 bases left between them. This CDR3 reads CASSQDGGRTEAFF. The CDR3, as DNA: TGTGCCAGCAGCCAAGACGGGGGGCGCACTGAAGCTTTCTTT.

The V call is TRBV30, the J call TRBJ2-1, with TRBD2 matching 8 bases. CDR3 length equals 14 residues. V was pared by 3 bases and J by 3 bases, with 4 bases of the junction left unmatched. Germline values: CDR1 GTSNPN, CDR2 SVGIG (reference sequence). Here the CDR3 reads CAWSWGLDYNEQFF. CDR3 DNA: TGTGCCTGGAGCTGGGGACTAGACTACAATGAGCAGTTCTTC.

Many counts were recorded for this clonotype. The chain joins TRBV20-1 to TRBJ2-7, with 10 bases identical to TRBD1. CDR1 is DFQATT, CDR2 SNEGSKA, per germline (reference sequence). The CDR3 covers 13 residues. V gave up 5 bases and J gave up 6 bases; unmatched junction bases: 7. The CDR3 here is CSAPGTGDPEQYF. In DNA form, the CDR3 reads TGCAGTGCTCCCGGGACAGGGGACCCCGAGCAGTACTTC.

There are a few counts of this clonotype. The chain joins TRBV20-1 to TRBJ2-7; 8 bases map to TRBD2. Germline trimming cut 0 bases from V and 4 bases from J; bases unmatched to any gene: 14. Germline V gene lookup returns CDR1 DFQATT and CDR2 SNEGSKA (reference sequence). The CDR3 runs to 17 residues. The CDR3 loop is CSARDGRLLAELYEQYF. The CDR3 DNA reads as TGCAGTGCTAGAGATGGGAGACTACTAGCGGAACTATACGAGCAGTACTTC.

Note on this clonotype: A much larger clone sits a single nucleotide away, making a read error possible. This chain connects TRBV27 to TRBJ1-4, with unresolved D. The CDR3 covers 14 residues. In germline, CDR1 is MNHEY, CDR2 SMNVEV (reference sequence). CDR3: CVSSTSTTNEKLFF. DNA for the CDR3: TGTGTCAGCTCGACATCTACAACTAATGAAAAACTGTTTTTT.

This clonotype was recorded many times. The CDR3 DNA is TGCGCCAGCAGGAACAGGCTCGACTATGGCTACACCTTC. This codes for CASRNRLDYGYTF. The genes are TRBV5-1 and TRBJ1-2; a weak D match, TRBD1 (5 bases). The CDR3 is 13 residues long. V lost 5 bases and J lost 3, with 11 bases in between. Germline CDR1 and CDR2: SGHRS and YFSETQ.

This clonotype appeared many times. V is TRBV28 and J is TRBJ1-5; no clear D gene. CDR1 and CDR2 (germline): MDHEN, SYDVKM. V shed 5 bases and J shed 0 bases, with 11 bases lying between them. The CDR3 sequence is 15 residues long. The CDR3 reads CASSRQQTSNQPQHF. The CDR3 nucleotides read TGTGCCAGCAGTCGACAACAAACTAGCAATCAGCCCCAGCATTTT.

This clonotype appeared many times. The chain has TRBV12-3 or TRBV12-4 and TRBJ1-5, with D tentatively TRBD1 (6 bases). The CDR3 is 16 residues long. Trimming stripped 4 bases from V and 1 base from J, with 14 bases between. DNA of the CDR3: TGTGCCAGCAGTTACGCGGCGGGGGGCAGCAATCAGCCCCAGCATTTT. This gives the protein CASSYAAGGSNQPQHF.

This clonotype was seen at least ten times. This chain uses TRBV20-1 with TRBJ1-2; D gene ambiguous. Trimming stripped 6 bases from V and 6 bases from J, with 20 bases between. The CDR3 loop spans 14 amino acids. CDR1 is DFQATT and CDR2 is SNEGSKA in the germline V gene (reference sequence). CDR3: CSAVLGRVYDGYTF. CDR3 sequence (DNA): TGCAGTGCCGTCTTAGGGAGGGTGTACGATGGCTACACCTTC.

At least ten counts were recorded for this clonotype. The chain recombines TRBV3-1 with TRBJ2-3; D is possibly TRBD1 (6 bases). V dropped 8 bases and J dropped 8 bases, with 14 bases sitting between them. The CDR3 has 12 residues. Per germline, CDR1 LGHDT and CDR2 YNNKEL (reference sequence). As DNA, the CDR3 is TGTGCCAGCTTGAACAGGGCCGGTACGCAGTATTTT. It codes for CASLNRAGTQYF.

This clonotype showed up just a few times. This rearrangement joins TRBV12-3 or TRBV12-4 to TRBJ2-3; 7 positions match TRBD1. This CDR3 comprises 14 residues. Trimming cost V 5 bases and J 5 bases; bases outside gene matches: 7. For the CDR3, the DNA is TGTGCCAGCAGTCCGACAGGGACCGGAGATACGCAGTATTTT. Translating it yields CASSPTGTGDTQYF.

The sample holds many counts of this clonotype. The chain employs TRBV29-1 and TRBJ1-1; D unclear. Germline V lookup: CDR1 SQVTM, CDR2 ANQGSEA. With 4 bases removed from V and 1 base from J, the gap between germline ends came to 13 bases. The CDR3 has 14 residues. The CDR3 loop is CSVAEGMRNTEAFF. The DNA of the CDR3 is TGCAGCGTTGCAGAGGGTATGCGGAACACTGAAGCTTTCTTT.

This clonotype was seen at least ten times. This sequence joins TRBV7-9 and TRBJ2-5, with 9 positions matching TRBD1. Germline lookup yields CDR1 SEHNR and CDR2 FQNEAQ (reference sequence). V lost 3 bases, J lost 3 bases, and 2 bases stayed unmatched. There are 14 residues in the CDR3. CDR3 DNA sequence: TGTGCCAGCAGCTTTTGGACAGGGGAAGAGACCCAGTACTTC. This encodes CASSFWTGEETQYF.